The table lists the clone carrying this T cell receptor beta chain with many counts. Its antigen is unidentified. Germline CDR1 reads ENHRY; CDR2 reads SYGVKD. V dropped 6 bases and J dropped 0 bases, with 17 bases sitting between them. The CDR3 is 16 residues long. These data belong to a study of T cells in Graves' hyperthyroidism and ophthalmopathy. Study summary: Specimen type is peripheral blood, collected at initial diagnosis prior to any treatment. Whole-study results and caveats: Also found in blood were most expanded thyroid clonotypes above 0.001.

Amplified regions were TCR beta CDR3 sequences from RNA transcripts. The HTBI primer set served for first-round RT-PCR of the TCR CDR3. TCRdb independently ran MiXCR on the multiplex PCR reads; one entry per CDR3 protein. The table lists 490,000 or so distinct CDR3 sequences, roughly 21% of them singletons. Patients with uncontrolled infections, other autoimmune diseases, pregnancy or lactation were excluded. PBMCs came from about 10 ml fresh peripheral blood. The source material was blood. This chain uses TRBV10-3 with TRBJ1-1; maybe TRBD1 (5 bases). The sequence came from a man in his forties or fifties with Graves' ophthalmopathy. The CDR3 here is CAISGGSRALNTEAFF. The CDR3 DNA reads TGTGCCATCAGCGGGGGAAGCAGGGCCTTGAACACTGAAGCTTTCTTT.